The present T cell receptor (beta chain) was sequenced within a study of T cell repertoires in cytomegalovirus infection. Study as a whole: Shared public TCR beta signatures pointed to both CMV infection and a matching HLA type. Study-level points and caveats: CMV-specific TCR beta clonotypes restricted by HLA-C dominated the ex vivo response.

As concerns this clonotype: Its antigen is undetermined.

TCRdb re-called the reads with MiXCR, one entry per CDR3 protein. This sample has about 20,000 distinct CDR3 sequences; 42% occur once, and the top ten carry approximately 94%. The receptor was derived from a human donor in good health (CMV status not recorded). Some clones in this sample may be carry-over from other donors' samples. The sample consisted of CD8+ T cells from cultured PBMCs, taken from culture after CMV antigen stimulation.

The CDR3 coding sequence is TGTGCCAGCAGCTTAGGTGCTTACAATGAGCAGTTCTTC. As protein: CASSLGAYNEQFF. This sequence joins TRBV7-3 and TRBJ2-1; no reliable D call. Looked up from germline, CDR1 is SGHTA and CDR2 is FQGTGA. The CDR3 has 13 residues. V was cut by 2 bases and J by 4 bases, with 6 bases left in between.